This is a list of T cell receptor beta chains from one sample in a study of neoadjuvant anti-PD-1 for oral cavity cancer. Profiling relied on immunoSEQ multiplex PCR, and the TCRdb table lists in-frame clones only, not all of them. The repertoire has about 68,000 clones, roughly 84% of them found once; the top ten carry 3.4%. The specimen comprised PBMCs, sampled after nivolumab (anti-PD-1) treatment. The receptors derive from a person aged 40 to 85 with oral cavity squamous cell carcinoma. Each CDR3 is given with its conserved first and last residue. The D gene is left open where the match is weak. Rows give clone size only sometimes, using once, few, many, or a class for an expanded clone.

>TRBD2|NA|TRBJ2-7|TRBV7-9
TGTGCCAGCAGCTTCGGGCTAGCGGGGAGCCCCTACGAGCAGTACTTC
CASSFGLAGSPYEQYF
>NA|few|TRBJ2-3|TRBV5-1
TGCGCCAGCAGCTTGGGACATAACACAGATACGCAGTATTTT
CASSLGHNTDTQYF
>NA|NA|TRBJ1-4|TRBV28
TGTGCCAGCAGTTGGGGGGGCGCTAATGAAAAACTGTTTTTT
CASSWGGANEKLFF
>TRBD2|NA|TRBJ2-1|TRBV5-1
TGCGCCAGCACAACGCTAGCGGGGCACAATGAGCAGTTCTTC
CASTTLAGHNEQFF
>NA|NA|TRBJ2-7|TRBV27
TGTGCCAGCAGTTTGGCCCCGACAGGAAGGTACGAGCAGTACTTC
CASSLAPTGRYEQYF
>NA|NA|TRBJ2-2|TRBV6-1
TGTGCCAGTGGAGAGGAAGTGTGGGCCGGGGAGCTGTTTTTT
CASGEEVWAGELFF
>TRBD1|NA|TRBJ2-6|TRBV30
TGTGCCTTATTTCCGGGACAGGGATTGGCTGGGGCCAACGTCCTGACTTTC
CALFPGQGLAGANVLTF
>TRBD1|NA|TRBJ1-3|TRBV4-2
TGTGCCAGCAGCCAAGAGCAAGGACAGGGATCTGACACCATATATTTT
CASSQEQGQGSDTIYF
>NA|NA|TRBJ1-1|TRBV2
TGTGCCAGCAGTGAATCCACTGAAGCTTTCTTT
CASSESTEAFF
>NA|NA|TRBJ1-2|TRBV6-4
TGTGCCAGCAGTCATACGGATGGGAGCTACACCTTC
CASSHTDGSYTF
>NA|NA|TRBJ2-3|TRBV9
TGTGCCAGCAGCGCCCGACTGGCAGATACGCAGTATTTT
CASSARLADTQYF
>NA|NA|TRBJ1-3|TRBV10-1
TGCGCCAGCAGTGAGTCTACAATCTCTGGAAACACCATATATTTT
CASSESTISGNTIYF
>TRBD1|NA|TRBJ1-1|TRBV6-1
TGTGCCAGCAGCTTACAGGGGGATACCACTGAAGCTTTCTTT
CASSLQGDTTEAFF
>TRBD2|NA|TRBJ2-2|TRBV7-7
TGTGCTAGCAGCTTAGGTCTGGCGGGAGGACATCCCGGGGAGCTGTTTTTT
CASSLGLAGGHPGELFF
>NA|NA|TRBJ1-2|TRBV7-8
TGTGCCAGCAGCTTAGGTTCGGCAGCCTATGGCTACACCTTC
CASSLGSAAYGYTF
>NA|NA|TRBJ1-2|TRBV7-9
TGTGCCAGCAGCTTGACTCCGAATGGCTACACCTTC
CASSLTPNGYTF
>TRBD1|NA|TRBJ1-5|TRBV2
TGTGCCAGCTCCCAGGGGGGTAGCAATCAGCCCCAGCATTTT
CASSQGGSNQPQHF
>NA|NA|TRBJ1-2|TRBV7-9
TGTGCCAGCAGCTTAGCGGTGAATTCGTATGGCTACACCTTC
CASSLAVNSYGYTF
>TRBD1|NA|TRBJ1-2|TRBV5-4
TGTGCCAGCAGCCTCGACAGGGTTGACTATGGCTACACCTTC
CASSLDRVDYGYTF
>TRBD2|NA|TRBJ2-7|TRBV7-8
TGTGCCAGCAGCCCCCTAGCGGGAAGTTCGGGGGAGCAGTACTTC
CASSPLAGSSGEQYF
>NA|NA|TRBJ2-7|TRBV10-3
TGTGCCATCAGTGATAGACAGTTTGCTAACGAGCAGTACTTC
CAISDRQFANEQYF
>TRBD2|NA|TRBJ2-5|TRBV28
TGTGCCAGCAGTTTAGAAGGACTAGCGGGAGGACGGACCCAGTACTTC
CASSLEGLAGGRTQYF
>NA|NA|TRBJ2-2|TRBV28
TGTGCCAGCTCCCTCCCGGGACGGGTCCGAGGCGGGGAGCTGTTTTTT
CASSLPGRVRGGELFF
>NA|NA|TRBJ1-3|TRBV27
TGTGCCAGCAGCCTCTCCGGGGTACTATCAGGGAACACCATATATTTT
CASSLSGVLSGNTIYF
>NA|NA|TRBJ2-7|TRBV18
TGTGCCAGCTCACCCCCGCTCGAGCGCATGGAGCAGTACTTC
CASSPPLERMEQYF
>NA|NA|TRBJ2-7|TRBV5-4
TGTGCCAGCAGCCTTAGCGGCTACGAGCAGTACTTC
CASSLSGYEQYF
>NA|NA|TRBJ2-7|TRBV5-1
TGCGCCAGCAGCAAGGGGGACAACTACGAGCAGTACTTC
CASSKGDNYEQYF
>TRBD1|NA|TRBJ1-2|TRBV28
TGTGCCAGCAATGGGGGCCCAGGACAGGGGATAAATTATGGCTACACCTTC
CASNGGPGQGINYGYTF
>NA|NA|TRBJ2-7|TRBV19
TGTGCCAGTATCGGCGACGGGGACGAGCAGTACTTC
CASIGDGDEQYF
>NA|NA|TRBJ2-5|TRBV27
TGTGCCAGCAGCAAAAGGGCAGGGGATTTCCAAGAGACCCAGTACTTC
CASSKRAGDFQETQYF